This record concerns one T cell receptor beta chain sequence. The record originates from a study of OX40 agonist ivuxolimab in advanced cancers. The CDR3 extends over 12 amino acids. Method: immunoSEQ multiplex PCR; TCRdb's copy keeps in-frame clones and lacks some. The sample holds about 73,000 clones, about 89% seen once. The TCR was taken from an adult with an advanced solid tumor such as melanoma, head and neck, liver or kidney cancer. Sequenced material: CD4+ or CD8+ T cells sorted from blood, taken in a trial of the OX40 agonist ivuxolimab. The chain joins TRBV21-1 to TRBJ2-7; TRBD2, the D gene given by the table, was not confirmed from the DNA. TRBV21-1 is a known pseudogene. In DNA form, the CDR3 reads TGTGCCAGCAGCCTACCGGGGAGGGAGCAGTACTTC. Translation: CASSLPGREQYF.